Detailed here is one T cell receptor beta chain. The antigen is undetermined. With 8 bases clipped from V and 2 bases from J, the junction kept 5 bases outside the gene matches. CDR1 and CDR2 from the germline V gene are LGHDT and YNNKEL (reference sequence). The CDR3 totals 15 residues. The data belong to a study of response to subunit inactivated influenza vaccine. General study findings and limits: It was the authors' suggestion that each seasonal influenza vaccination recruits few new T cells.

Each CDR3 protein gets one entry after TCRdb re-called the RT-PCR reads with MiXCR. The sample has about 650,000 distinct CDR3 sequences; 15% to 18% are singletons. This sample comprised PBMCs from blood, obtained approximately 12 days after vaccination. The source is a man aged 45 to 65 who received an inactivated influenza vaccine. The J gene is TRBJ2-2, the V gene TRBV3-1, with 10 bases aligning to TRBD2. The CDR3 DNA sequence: TGTGCCAGCGGAACTAGCGGGGATAACACCGGGGAGCTGTTTTTT. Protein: CASGTSGDNTGELFF.